One sample yielded the 14 T cell receptor beta chains listed below, sequenced in a study of cytomegalovirus exposure and HLA in healthy donors. PCR used 60 Vbeta primers and 13 Jbeta primers. TCRdb's copy holds only in-frame clones and misses some; the assay was immunoSEQ multiplex PCR. The sample lists around 160,000 clones, 70% to 80% seen once, with 9.5% to 10% in the top ten. Source material: PBMCs. All receptors derive from a man aged 18 to 30 in good health and CMV-seropositive.

The genes are TRBV6-5 and TRBJ2-2; a weak D match, TRBD2 (6 bases). V lost 0 bases, J lost 0 bases, and 8 bases lay in between. Germline V gene data show CDR1 as MNHEY and CDR2 as SVGAGI. The CDR3 spans 16 residues. This CDR3 is CASSYSSSANTGELFF. CDR3 nucleotides: TGTGCCAGCAGTTACTCCTCTAGCGCGAACACCGGGGAGCTGTTTTTT.

This clone was seen more than once but under ten times. The chain uses TRBV18 and TRBJ1-2; D perhaps matches TRBD1 (5 bases). Deletions cut 3 bases from V and 1 base from J, with 6 bases between. This CDR3 is 13 amino acids long. Germline loops: CDR1 KGHSH, CDR2 LQKENI. CDR3 residues: CASSPGGNYGYTF. The CDR3, as DNA: TGTGCCAGCTCACCCGGGGGTAACTATGGCTACACCTTC.

The V gene is TRBV25-1, the J gene TRBJ1-1; D may be TRBD1 (5 bases). V lost 5 bases to trimming and J lost 1 base, with 11 bases between them. This CDR3 is built from 14 residues. CDR1 MGHDK and CDR2 SYGVNS come from the germline V gene. The CDR3 loop is CASSSGGWNTEAFF. The DNA of the CDR3 is TGTGCCAGCAGTAGTGGGGGGTGGAACACTGAAGCTTTCTTT.

This chain joins TRBV29-1 and TRBJ2-1, with D perhaps TRBD2 (5 bases). The CDR3 length is 15 residues. Trimming took off 5 bases at V and 12 bases at J, with 26 bases between the two ends. Germline V gene data show CDR1 as SQVTM and CDR2 as ANQGSEA. The CDR3 coding sequence is TGCAGCGTTCACGGCCAGAACGGACTCGCGATCGGGCAGTTCTTC. Translating gives CSVHGQNGLAIGQFF.

V gene TRBV5-4 combines with J gene TRBJ1-1; D is possibly TRBD1 (5 bases). CDR1 SGHNT and CDR2 YYREEE come from the germline V gene (reference sequence). V gave up 0 bases and J gave up 1 base, with 13 bases separating them. This CDR3 contains 16 residues. CDR3 DNA sequence: TGTGCCAGCAGCTTGGCCCGGGGGGGAGGGAACACTGAAGCTTTCTTT. Translation gives CASSLARGGGNTEAFF.

This chain joins TRBV5-1 and TRBJ2-2, with 7 bases matching TRBD1. Germline trimming cut 3 bases from V and 1 base from J; bases unmatched to any gene: 6. The germline CDR1 and CDR2 sequences are SGHRS and YFSETQ. CDR3 length: 16 residues. CDR3 DNA: TGCGCCAGCAGCTATCCCCGGGACAGGAACACCGGGGAGCTGTTTTTT. This encodes CASSYPRDRNTGELFF. The variable domain in full, completed from reference TRBV5-1 and TRBJ2-2, reads KAGVTQTPRYLIKTRGQQVTLSCSPISGHRSVSWYQQTPGQGLQFLFEYFSETQRNKGNFPGRFSGRQFSNSRSEMNVSTLELGDSALYLCASSYPRDRNTGELFFGEGSRLTVL.

This clone has only one observation. V gene TRBV7-6 combines with J gene TRBJ2-3; D might be TRBD1 (5 bases). The V and J ends lost 5 bases and 8 bases respectively, with 20 bases between them. Germline V lookup: CDR1 SGHVS, CDR2 FNYEAQ. The CDR3 totals 15 residues. CDR3 DNA: TGTGCCAGCAGCCCCGTGGGGCAAGTAGGGGCTACGCAGTATTTT. Its translation: CASSPVGQVGATQYF.

Notes on this clone: This likely comes from a read error, as the CDR3 has no conserved phenylalanine or tryptophan at its end. V and J are TRBV10-1 and TRBJ1-6, with a tentative D call TRBD1 (6 bases). The CDR3 is 14 amino acids. CDR1 and CDR2 from the germline V gene are WNHNN and SYGVQD (reference sequence). Trimming cost V 8 bases and J 12 bases, with 20 bases left between them. The CDR3 protein is CASPNHRVCVPLHL. The CDR3 coding sequence is TGCGCCAGCCCAAATCACAGGGTGTGTGTACCCCTCCACCTT.

The chain uses TRBV5-1 and TRBJ2-1; D not certain. The CDR3 sequence is 18 residues long. Germline V gene sequence: CDR1 SGHRS, CDR2 YFSETQ. The ends were cut back, 2 bases at V and 0 bases at J, with 18 bases in the middle. As DNA, the CDR3 is TGCGCCAGCAGCTTACCAGAGGAGACCGGATCCTCCTACAATGAGCAGTTCTTC. It yields the protein CASSLPEETGSSYNEQFF.

V gene TRBV12-5 combines with J gene TRBJ2-1; a possible D gene is TRBD2 (6 bases). The V gene lost 7 bases and the J gene lost 8 bases, with 27 bases spanning the gap. Germline lookup yields CDR1 LGHNT and CDR2 FRNRAP. The CDR3 consists of 17 residues. This CDR3 is CASAWAGRSEIRDEQFF. CDR3 nucleotide sequence: TGTGCTAGTGCCTGGGCGGGACGGAGCGAAATTCGGGATGAGCAGTTCTTC.

In regard to this clone: The junction departs from germline at one end; a sequencing error may be responsible. The V gene is TRBV7-9, the J gene TRBJ1-1; a possible D gene is TRBD1 (6 bases). Per the germline V gene, CDR1 is SEHNR and CDR2 is FQNEAQ (reference sequence). This CDR3 comprises 9 residues. CDR3 sequence reads: CASSLGGGF. The CDR3 DNA is TGTGCCAGCAGCTTAGGAGGGGGCTTT.

This clone was recorded a few times. The chain is built from TRBV27 and TRBJ1-5, with TRBD1 matching 9 bases. CDR1 and CDR2 from the germline V gene are MNHEY and SMNVEV (reference sequence). The trim removed 5 bases at V and 1 base at J, leaving 9 bases unmatched. The CDR3 is made up of 17 amino acids. As DNA, the CDR3 is TGTGCCAGCAGTAGGGTGCCTGACAGGGGGAGCAATCAGCCCCAGCATTTT. Translation: CASSRVPDRGSNQPQHF.

The V gene is TRBV7-8, the J gene TRBJ1-1; 9 nucleotides agree with TRBD1. The CDR3 spans 17 residues. Germline loops: CDR1 SGHVS, CDR2 FQNEAQ. With V trimmed by 4 bases and J by 2 bases, 11 bases remained unmatched. The CDR3 spells CASSSIGQGSANTEAFF. CDR3 coding DNA: TGTGCCAGCAGCTCAATCGGACAGGGGAGTGCCAACACTGAAGCTTTCTTT. Full variable domain (missing parts from reference TRBV7-8 and TRBJ1-1): GAGVSQSPRYKVAKRGQDVALRCDPISGHVSLFWYQQALGQGPEFLTYFQNEAQLDKSGLPSDRFFAERPEGSVSTLKIQRTQQEDSAVYLCASSSIGQGSANTEAFFGQGTRLTVV.

The chain links TRBV7-9 to TRBJ2-1; 11 bases align to TRBD1. With V trimmed by 5 bases and J by 7 bases, 10 bases remained unmatched. This CDR3 has 16 amino acids. Germline values: CDR1 SEHNR, CDR2 FQNEAQ (reference sequence). The CDR3 sequence is CASSARAGTGGNEQFF. The CDR3 coding sequence is TGTGCCAGCAGCGCTCGCGCCGGGACAGGGGGGAATGAGCAGTTCTTC.